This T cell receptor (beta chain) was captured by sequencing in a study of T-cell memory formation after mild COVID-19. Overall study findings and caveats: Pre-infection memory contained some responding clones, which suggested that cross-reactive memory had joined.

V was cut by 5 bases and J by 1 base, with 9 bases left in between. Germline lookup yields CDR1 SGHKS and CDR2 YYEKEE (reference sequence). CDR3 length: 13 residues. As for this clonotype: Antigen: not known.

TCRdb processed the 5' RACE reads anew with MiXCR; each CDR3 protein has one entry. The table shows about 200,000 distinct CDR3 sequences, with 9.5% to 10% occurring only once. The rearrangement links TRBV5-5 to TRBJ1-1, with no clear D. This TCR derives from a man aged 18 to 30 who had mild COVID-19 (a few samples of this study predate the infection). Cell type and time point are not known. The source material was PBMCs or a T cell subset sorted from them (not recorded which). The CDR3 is CASSFSRNTEAFF. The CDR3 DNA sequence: TGTGCCAGCAGTTTTTCAAGGAACACTGAAGCTTTCTTT.